The source of this T cell receptor (beta chain) is a study of cytotoxic CD8 clonotypes in ibrutinib-treated CLL. At the level of the study: Partial responders around 24, complete 2; around twelve progressed and roughly 14 stayed in remission by median approximately 64 months. Findings of the study overall: Pretreatment clonality was elevated relative to age-matched healthy donors and paralleled circulating CD8+ T-cell counts.

TCRdb's copy holds only in-frame clones and misses some; the assay was immunoSEQ multiplex PCR. The sample yields over 120,000 clones, 65% to 85% seen once. As concerns this clone: Its cognate antigen is unknown.

V lost 0 bases and J lost 6, with 12 bases in between. The CDR3 contains 15 residues. CDR1 and CDR2 from the germline V gene are LNHNV and YYDKDF (reference sequence). This material consisted of PBMCs, taken after 36 months of ibrutinib treatment. The receptor was isolated from a human donor with chronic lymphocytic leukemia. The chain employs TRBV15 and TRBJ1-5, with a tentative D call TRBD1 (5 bases). Here the CDR3 reads CATSRDSGHPQPQHF. As DNA, the CDR3 is TGTGCCACCAGCAGAGATTCAGGGCACCCTCAGCCCCAGCATTTT.